This T cell receptor (beta chain) was sequenced during a study of response to subunit inactivated influenza vaccine. Overall study results and limits: The authors suggested that few new T cells are recruited per seasonal influenza vaccination.

The CDR3 length is 15 residues. Trimming shortened V by 5 bases and J by 5 bases, and 16 bases separated the two germline ends. Germline-derived CDR1 and CDR2 are SEHNR and FQNEAQ (reference sequence). TCRdb reprocessed the RT-PCR reads via MiXCR and lists one record per CDR3 protein. Found here are over 750,000 distinct CDR3 sequences, about 20% of them singletons; the top ten hold about 10%. In regard to this clonotype: The antigen is undetermined.

Specimen: PBMCs from blood, collected approximately 5 days after vaccination. This clonotype originated in a man over 45 who received an inactivated influenza vaccine. The rearrangement joins TRBV7-9 to TRBJ2-1; tentatively, D is TRBD1 (5 bases). This CDR3 is CASSRRGLPDNEQFF. CDR3 DNA: TGTGCCAGCAGCCGAAGGGGTCTCCCCGACAATGAGCAGTTCTTC. Variable domain in full (rest from reference TRBV7-9 and TRBJ2-1): DTGVSQNPRHKITKRGQNVTFRCDPISEHNRLYWYRQTLGQGPEFLTYFQNEAQLEKSRLLSDRFSAERPKGSFSTLEIQRTEQGDSAMYLCASSRRGLPDNEQFFGPGTRLTVL.